The rows below give T cell receptor beta chains drawn from one sample of a study of blood T cell repertoires in COVID-19. TCRdb's table, derived via immunoSEQ multiplex PCR, lists solely in-frame clones and lacks some. The sample includes under 400,000 clones, 85% to 90% of them seen just once. Sequenced: peripheral blood. These TCRs come from a woman in her twenties or thirties with COVID-19, enrolled during active disease. Both conserved end residues are part of each CDR3. The D gene is left open where the match is weak. Size is omitted from some rows. Given values are once, few, many or a class for expanded clones.

CDR3 DNA,CDR3 protein,V gene,J gene,D gene,clone size
TGTGCCAGTAGTCCCCCTTTCGGGAGGGGGAAAGAGACCCAGTACTTC,CASSPPFGRGKETQYF,TRBV19,TRBJ2-5,TRBD2,NA
TGTGCCAGCAGTGAGGGGCCGGCTAACTATGGCTACACCTTC,CASSEGPANYGYTF,TRBV6-1,TRBJ1-2,NA,once
TGTGCCTGGGGGCGAATCAATCAGCCCCAGCATTTT,CAWGRINQPQHF,TRBV30,TRBJ1-5,NA,NA
TGTGCCAGCAGTCCAAATAGTCCGGGACAGTATGGCTACACCTTC,CASSPNSPGQYGYTF,TRBV27,TRBJ1-2,TRBD1,NA
TGTGCCTGGAGCAGGGTCGTCAGCAATCAGCCCCAGCATTTT,CAWSRVVSNQPQHF,TRBV30,TRBJ1-5,NA,NA
TGTGCCAGCAGCTTGAGGACTAGCGGGGACGCGGGGCACGAGCAGTACTTC,CASSLRTSGDAGHEQYF,TRBV7-2,TRBJ2-7,TRBD2,NA
TGTGCCAGCAGCAAAGTAGGGAAGGGGCTCTTTCGAAACATTCAGTACTTC,CASSKVGKGLFRNIQYF,TRBV21-1,TRBJ2-4,NA,NA
TGTGCCAGCGGCAAGAGGGAGGCCACTGAAGCTTTCTTT,CASGKREATEAFF,TRBV5-6,TRBJ1-1,NA,NA
TGTGCCAGCAGCTTACGACAGGGGGAAGCTTTCTTT,CASSLRQGEAFF,TRBV2,TRBJ1-1,TRBD1,NA
TGTGCCAGCTCACCGCCGGGGACTGAAGCTTTCTTT,CASSPPGTEAFF,TRBV18,TRBJ1-1,NA,NA
TGTGCCAGTAGTACAAACCTGGACAGGCCGTATGGCTACACCTTC,CASSTNLDRPYGYTF,TRBV19,TRBJ1-2,TRBD1,few
TGTGCCAGCAGCCAAATTAGTACGGAGTACACCGGGGAGCTGTTTTTT,CASSQISTEYTGELFF,TRBV14,TRBJ2-2,NA,NA
TGTGCCAGCAGCCCTAGCGGAGCCTACGAGCAGTACTTC,CASSPSGAYEQYF,TRBV7-9,TRBJ2-7,TRBD2,few
TGTGCCAGCAGCTCCGGGACTAGCGGCTCAGATACGCAGTATTTT,CASSSGTSGSDTQYF,TRBV7-3,TRBJ2-3,TRBD2,NA
TGTGCCAGCAGCCAAGGGGGCAGGGGGCCTGAAGCTTTCTTT,CASSQGGRGPEAFF,TRBV3-1/TRBV3-2,TRBJ1-1,TRBD1,NA
TGCGCCAGCAGCCAAGATCTATTGCAGGGGACCTACGAGCAGTACTTC,CASSQDLLQGTYEQYF,TRBV4-1,TRBJ2-7,NA,NA
TGTGCCACCAGCAGAGATCTCTTCGCCACATACAATGAGCAGTTCTTC,CATSRDLFATYNEQFF,TRBV15,TRBJ2-1,NA,NA
TGTGCCAGCAGTGAAATCCGGACCGGGGAGCTGTTTTTT,CASSEIRTGELFF,TRBV6-1,TRBJ2-2,NA,NA
TGTGCCAGCAGCCATAGCGGGAGCCCGCAGTATTTT,CASSHSGSPQYF,TRBV7-3,TRBJ2-3,TRBD2,NA
TGCGCCAGCAGCTTGACGGGACAGGGGAGCACCGGGGAGCTGTTTTTT,CASSLTGQGSTGELFF,TRBV5-1,TRBJ2-2,TRBD1,many
TGTGCCAGCAGCTTAGACCGGTCGGGCGGGAGGGCCCACGAGCAGTACTTC,CASSLDRSGGRAHEQYF,TRBV7-6,TRBJ2-7,TRBD2,NA
TGTGCCAGCAGCGCGACCTTAAGGGGGGAAGCTTTCTTT,CASSATLRGEAFF,TRBV9,TRBJ1-1,NA,NA
TGTGCCAGCAGCTTAAGTTCGGGGGGAAGCTCCTACAATGAGCAGTTCTTC,CASSLSSGGSSYNEQFF,TRBV7-3,TRBJ2-1,TRBD2,NA
TGTGCCTGGAGTGACGGACAGGGGGCGAGCTATGGCTACACCTTC,CAWSDGQGASYGYTF,TRBV30,TRBJ1-2,TRBD1,NA
TGTGCCAGCAGCAGGGGGCATAATTCACCCCTCCACTTT,CASSRGHNSPLHF,TRBV12-3/TRBV12-4,TRBJ1-6,TRBD1,NA
TGCGCCAGCAGGGACTCAGGTGGGCAGTACTTC,CASRDSGGQYF,TRBV5-1,TRBJ2-7,NA,NA
TGTGCCACCAGCAGAGATCCAGATTATGAGCAGTTCTTC,CATSRDPDYEQFF,TRBV15,TRBJ2-1,NA,NA
TGTGCCAGTAGTATTCGAGCCGATCCGGGACACAATCAGCCCCAGCATTTT,CASSIRADPGHNQPQHF,TRBV19,TRBJ1-5,NA,NA
TGTGCCAGCACCCGAGCGGCAGCCCGGCACAATGAGCAGTTCTTC,CASTRAAARHNEQFF,TRBV9,TRBJ2-1,NA,NA
TGTGCCAGCAGCGTGCAGGGAATCACAGAGACCCAGTACTTC,CASSVQGITETQYF,TRBV9,TRBJ2-5,NA,once
TGTGCCAGCAAGTCCCAGGGACAGTACACAGATACGCAGTATTTT,CASKSQGQYTDTQYF,TRBV2,TRBJ2-3,TRBD1,NA
TGTGCCAGCAGCTCTGGGGGGAGCTCCTACAATGAGCAGTTCTTC,CASSSGGSSYNEQFF,TRBV9,TRBJ2-1,NA,NA
TGTGCCAGCAGCTTGTCTAGCGGGACCATCAATGAGCAGTTCTTC,CASSLSSGTINEQFF,TRBV5-4,TRBJ2-1,TRBD2,NA
TGTGCCAGCAGCCAGATGGGGGCAGGTGAGCAGTTCTTC,CASSQMGAGEQFF,TRBV6-5,TRBJ2-1,NA,NA
TGTGCCAGTAATCTGAGGGATCAGCCCCAGCATTTT,CASNLRDQPQHF,TRBV19,TRBJ1-5,NA,NA
TGTGCCACCACCAGACGACTAGCGGATAATCCTGAGCAGTTCTTC,CATTRRLADNPEQFF,TRBV5-4,TRBJ2-1,TRBD2,NA
TGTGCCAGCAGCTTAGGCCAGGGAGGGGGTCTATACGAGCAGTACTTC,CASSLGQGGGLYEQYF,TRBV11-2,TRBJ2-7,NA,many
TGTGCCAGCAGCTTAGAAGACAGGCCATCCTACGAGCAGTACTTC,CASSLEDRPSYEQYF,TRBV7-2,TRBJ2-7,NA,NA
TGTGCCAGCCGAGGACAGATCTCTGGGGCCAACGTCCTGACTTTC,CASRGQISGANVLTF,TRBV28,TRBJ2-6,NA,NA
TGCGCCAGCCGCCCGGGACAGTCAATTACTAATGAAAAACTGTTTTTT,CASRPGQSITNEKLFF,TRBV5-1,TRBJ1-4,TRBD1,NA
TGTGCCAGCATCGGACAGGGAAGGGCGTATGGCTACACCTTC,CASIGQGRAYGYTF,TRBV6-5,TRBJ1-2,TRBD1,NA
TGTGCCAGCAGCTTGGAAGCTAGCGGGAGGGCCTGGACAGATACGCAGTATTTT,CASSLEASGRAWTDTQYF,TRBV5-6,TRBJ2-3,TRBD2,NA
TGCGCCAGCAGCTACAGGCTGAACACTGAAGCTTTCTTT,CASSYRLNTEAFF,TRBV5-1,TRBJ1-1,NA,NA
TGTGCCTGGAGTGCCGGGACAGTCTATGGCTACACCTTC,CAWSAGTVYGYTF,TRBV30,TRBJ1-2,TRBD1,NA
TGTGCCAGCAGCCAAGGAGGGATGGGAAGCAATCAGCCCCAGCATTTT,CASSQGGMGSNQPQHF,TRBV3-1/TRBV3-2,TRBJ1-5,NA,once
TGTGCCAGCAGTTGGGGACAGGGAGAGCAAGAGACCCAGTACTTC,CASSWGQGEQETQYF,TRBV7-9,TRBJ2-5,TRBD1,once
TGTGCCAGTGTGGGACAGGGAGGCACAGATACGCAGTATTTT,CASVGQGGTDTQYF,TRBV19,TRBJ2-3,TRBD1,NA
TGTGCCACCAGCAGAGATTCCGCGACAGGCTCCTACAATGAGCAGTTCTTC,CATSRDSATGSYNEQFF,TRBV15,TRBJ2-1,NA,few
TGTGCCAGCAGCGTAGATCTGGGGAGTAGTGCAGATACGCAGTATTTT,CASSVDLGSSADTQYF,TRBV9,TRBJ2-3,NA,NA
TGTGCCAGCAGCCTTCAGGGGGCGACCTCTGGAAACACCATATATTTT,CASSLQGATSGNTIYF,TRBV9,TRBJ1-3,TRBD1,NA
TGTGCCAGCAGCCTTAACAGGTACACTGAAGCTTTCTTT,CASSLNRYTEAFF,TRBV7-2,TRBJ1-1,NA,NA
TGTGCCAGTAGTGACGTGGGACAGGGCAATTCACCCCTCCACTTT,CASSDVGQGNSPLHF,TRBV19,TRBJ1-6,TRBD1,NA
TGTGCCTGGTCCCCAGGAGGCGGCTACACCTTC,CAWSPGGGYTF,TRBV30,TRBJ1-2,NA,NA